One sample yielded the 7 T cell receptor beta chains listed below, sequenced in a study of beta chain features in type 1 diabetes. All of the isolated RNA was reverse transcribed, so expressed TCRB transcripts were sequenced. TCRdb keeps only in-frame clones here, not all; method: immunoSEQ multiplex PCR. The sample holds approximately 150,000 clones; roughly 10% are singletons and the top ten take 1% to 1.5%. Sample: naive CD4+ T cells from blood. The receptors were gathered from a man younger than 35 in good health.

The table lists this clone with many counts. J is TRBJ1-3 and V is TRBV15; D ambiguous. The V gene lost 7 bases and the J gene lost 3 bases, with 10 bases spanning the gap. CDR3 length: 13 residues. CDR1 and CDR2 from the germline V gene are LNHNV and YYDKDF (reference sequence). The CDR3 coding sequence is TGTGCCACCACGAGAGGAGGTGGAAACACCATATATTTT. It is translated as CATTRGGGNTIYF.

This clone was seen only a few times. This sequence joins TRBV18 and TRBJ2-7; 7 nucleotides line up with TRBD1. Germline CDR1 reads KGHSH; CDR2 reads LQKENI. V gave up 2 bases and J gave up 4 bases; unmatched junction bases: 5. The CDR3 is 14 residues long. The CDR3 loop is CASSPDTGVYEQYF. The CDR3 region has the DNA TGTGCCAGCTCACCAGATACAGGGGTTTACGAGCAGTACTTC.

This clone was picked up a small number of times. This rearrangement joins TRBV7-8 to TRBJ2-7; 7 bases align to TRBD1. V lost 5 bases to trimming and J lost 4 bases; unmatched junction nucleotides: 11. The CDR3 is made up of 15 amino acids. Germline CDR1 SGHVS, CDR2 FQNEAQ. Here the CDR3 reads CASSPDRVPLYEQYF. In DNA, the CDR3 is TGTGCCAGCAGCCCCGACAGGGTCCCTCTATACGAGCAGTACTTC.

V is TRBV7-2 and J is TRBJ2-1, with D possibly TRBD2 on 6 matching bases. The CDR3 has 13 residues. Germline-derived CDR1 and CDR2 are SGHTA and FQGNSA. With 9 bases removed from V and 3 bases from J, the gap between germline ends came to 12 bases. As DNA, the CDR3 is TGTGCCAGTCCGCGGGGACGCTACAATGAGCAGTTCTTC. It specifies CASPRGRYNEQFF.

At least ten counts were recorded for this clone. The rearrangement joins TRBV29-1 to TRBJ1-2; unclear D gene. There are 13 residues in the CDR3. Germline assignment: CDR1 SQVTM and CDR2 ANQGSEA. Trimming removed 4 bases at V and 2 bases at J, with 11 bases between. In nucleotides, the CDR3 is TGCAGCGTTGCCGTAGATTCCAACTATGGCTACACCTTC. It codes for CSVAVDSNYGYTF. Full variable domain (rest looked up from reference TRBV29-1 and TRBJ1-2): SAVISQKPSRDICQRGTSLTIQCQVDSQVTMMFWYRQQPGQSLTLIATANQGSEATYESGFVIDKFPISRPNLTFSTLTVSNMSPEDSSIYLCSVAVDSNYGYTFGSGTRLTVV.

At least ten counts were recorded for this clone. V and J are TRBV29-1 and TRBJ2-7; either TRBD1 or TRBD2 may fit D (5 bases each). Germline V gene data show CDR1 as SQVTM and CDR2 as ANQGSEA. There are 11 residues in the CDR3. The V end was cut by 4 bases, the J end by 5 bases, with 9 bases between. The CDR3 region is CSVGEGHEQYF. The CDR3 nucleotides read TGCAGCGTTGGAGAGGGGCACGAGCAGTACTTC.

The chain has TRBV5-4 and TRBJ2-2, with D maybe TRBD2 (7 bases). CDR3 size: 17 residues. Trimming removed 0 bases from V and 7 bases from J, with 19 bases in between. The germline CDR1 and CDR2 sequences are SGHNT and YYREEE (reference sequence). In DNA form, the CDR3 reads TGTGCCAGCAGCTTGGGGCCCTGGGGGGGCGCAAACGGGGAGCTGTTTTTT. Translation: CASSLGPWGGANGELFF. Looking up the rest from reference TRBV5-4 and TRBJ2-2 gives the full variable domain: ETGVTQSPTHLIKTRGQQVTLRCSSQSGHNTVSWYQQALGQGPQFIFQYYREEENGRGNFPPRFSGLQFPNYSSELNVNALELDDSALYLCASSLGPWGGANGELFFGEGSRLTVL.